The sequence of this T cell receptor (beta chain) was determined in a study of blood T cell dynamics during melanoma immunotherapy. Study at large: Metastatic melanoma patients received first-line pembrolizumab or nivolumab plus ipilimumab. Overall study findings and caveats: Clones driving repertoire changes may be melanoma-specific or general immune activation.

Time point given: pre-treatment baseline. Samples come from before therapy and from week 3 after the first blockade cycle. Turning to this clone: As yet, its antigen is unknown.

The CDR3 is made up of 15 amino acids. The V gene's germline CDR1 is MNHNS and CDR2 SASEGT. With 5 bases removed from V and 3 bases from J, the gap between germline ends came to 13 bases. Every bulk PBMC sample received the same 350 ng of DNA. Profiled with immunoSEQ multiplex PCR; TCRdb holds only in-frame clones, not every one. The sample lists about 13,000 clones; roughly 89% were seen once. The sequence was collected from a human donor with melanoma. The source was blood, collected from a patient treated with checkpoint blockade. The gene calls are TRBV6-1 and TRBJ1-4; possible D gene TRBD1, 6 bases. Written as DNA, the CDR3 is TGTGCCAGCAGTCCTCAGGGGAAAGCTAATGAAAAACTGTTTTTT. Its protein product is CASSPQGKANEKLFF.